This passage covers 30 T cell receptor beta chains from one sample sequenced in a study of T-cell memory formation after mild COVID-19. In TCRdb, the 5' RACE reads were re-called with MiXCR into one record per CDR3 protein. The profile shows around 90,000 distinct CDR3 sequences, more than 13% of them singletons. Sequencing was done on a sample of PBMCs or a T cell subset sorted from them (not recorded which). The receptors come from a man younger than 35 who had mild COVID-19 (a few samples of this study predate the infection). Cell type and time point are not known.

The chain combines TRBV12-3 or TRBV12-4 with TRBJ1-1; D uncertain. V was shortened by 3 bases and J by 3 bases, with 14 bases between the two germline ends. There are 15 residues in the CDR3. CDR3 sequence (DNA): TGTGCCAGCAGTTTTGGGGAGGATGGGTACACTGAAGCTTTCTTT. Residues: CASSFGEDGYTEAFF.

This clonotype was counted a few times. The CDR3: CASSPEGRINQPQHF. The CDR3 DNA follows: TGCGCCAGCAGCCCGGAGGGCAGGATTAATCAGCCCCAGCATTTT. J is TRBJ1-5 and V is TRBV4-1; D is ambiguous. The CDR3 extends over 15 amino acids. Germline loops: CDR1 MGHRA, CDR2 YSYEKL. Trimming pared 4 bases from V and 4 bases from J, leaving 14 bases between.

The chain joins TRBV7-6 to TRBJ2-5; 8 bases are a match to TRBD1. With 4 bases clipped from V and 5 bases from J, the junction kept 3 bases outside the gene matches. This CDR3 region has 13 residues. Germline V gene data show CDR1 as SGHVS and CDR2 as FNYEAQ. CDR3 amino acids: CASSSRQGETQYF. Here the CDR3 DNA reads TGTGCCAGCAGCTCCCGACAGGGGGAGACCCAGTACTTC.

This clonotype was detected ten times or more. This chain's CDR3 is CAISESGGEEKLFF. DNA for the CDR3: TGTGCCATCAGTGAGTCTGGAGGGGAGGAAAAACTGTTTTTT. The chain couples TRBV10-3 to TRBJ1-4; tentatively, D is TRBD1 (5 bases). The CDR3 totals 14 residues. V was pared by 0 bases and J by 8 bases, with 10 bases between. CDR1 is ENHRY, CDR2 SYGVKD, per germline.

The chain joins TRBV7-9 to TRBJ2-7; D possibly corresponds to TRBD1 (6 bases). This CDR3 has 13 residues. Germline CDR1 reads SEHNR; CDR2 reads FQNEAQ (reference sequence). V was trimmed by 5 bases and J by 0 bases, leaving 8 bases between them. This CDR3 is CASSRDTSYEQYF. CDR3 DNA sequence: TGTGCCAGCAGCCGGGACACCTCCTACGAGCAGTACTTC.

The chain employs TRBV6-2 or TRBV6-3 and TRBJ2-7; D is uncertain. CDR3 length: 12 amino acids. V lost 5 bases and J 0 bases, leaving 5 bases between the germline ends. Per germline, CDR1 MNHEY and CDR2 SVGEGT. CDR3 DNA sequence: TGTGCCAGCAGTAGGAGCTCCTACGAGCAGTACGTC. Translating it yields CASSRSSYEQYV.

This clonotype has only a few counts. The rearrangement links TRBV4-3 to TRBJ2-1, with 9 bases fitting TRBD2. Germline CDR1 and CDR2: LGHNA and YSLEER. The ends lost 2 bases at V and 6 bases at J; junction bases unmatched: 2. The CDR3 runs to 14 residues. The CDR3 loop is CASSQLAGFNEQFF. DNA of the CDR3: TGCGCCAGCAGCCAACTAGCGGGGTTCAATGAGCAGTTCTTC.

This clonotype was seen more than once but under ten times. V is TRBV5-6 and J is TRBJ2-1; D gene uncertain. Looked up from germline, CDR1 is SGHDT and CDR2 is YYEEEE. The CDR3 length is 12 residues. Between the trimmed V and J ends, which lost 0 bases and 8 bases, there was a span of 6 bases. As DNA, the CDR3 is TGTGCCAGCAGCTTGGGTGAGCATGAGCAGTTCTTC. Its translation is CASSLGEHEQFF. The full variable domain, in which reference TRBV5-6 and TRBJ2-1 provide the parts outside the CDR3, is DAGVTQSPTHLIKTRGQQVTLRCSPKSGHDTVSWYQQALGQGPQFIFQYYEEEERQRGNFPDRFSGHQFPNYSSELNVNALLLGDSALYLCASSLGEHEQFFGPGTRLTVL.

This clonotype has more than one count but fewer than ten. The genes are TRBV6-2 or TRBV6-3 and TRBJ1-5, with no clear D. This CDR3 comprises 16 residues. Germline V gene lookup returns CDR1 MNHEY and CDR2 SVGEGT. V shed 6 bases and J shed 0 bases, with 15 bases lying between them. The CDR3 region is CASSPRDTYSNQPQHF. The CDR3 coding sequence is TGTGCCAGCAGCCCGCGAGACACATATAGCAATCAGCCCCAGCATTTT.

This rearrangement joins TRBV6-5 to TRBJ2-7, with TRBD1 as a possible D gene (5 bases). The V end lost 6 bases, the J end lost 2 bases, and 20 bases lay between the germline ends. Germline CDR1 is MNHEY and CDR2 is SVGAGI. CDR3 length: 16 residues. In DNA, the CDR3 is TGTGCCAGCAGCCAGGCCCTCTATGGACACACCTACGAGCAGTACTTC. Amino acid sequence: CASSQALYGHTYEQYF.

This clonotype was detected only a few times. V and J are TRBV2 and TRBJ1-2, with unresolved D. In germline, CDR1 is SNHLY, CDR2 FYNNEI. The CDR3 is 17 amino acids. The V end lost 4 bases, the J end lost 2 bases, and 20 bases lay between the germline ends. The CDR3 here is CASSGYPNYDRNYGYTF. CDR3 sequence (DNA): TGTGCCAGCAGTGGATACCCTAATTACGACCGCAACTATGGCTACACCTTC.

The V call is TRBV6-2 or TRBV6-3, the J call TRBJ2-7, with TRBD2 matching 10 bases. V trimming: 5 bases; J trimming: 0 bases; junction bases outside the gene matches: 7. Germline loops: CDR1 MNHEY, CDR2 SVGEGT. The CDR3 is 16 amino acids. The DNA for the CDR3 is TGTGCCAGCAGTAGGGCCGGGACTAGCGCCTCCTACGAGCAGTACTTC. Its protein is CASSRAGTSASYEQYF.

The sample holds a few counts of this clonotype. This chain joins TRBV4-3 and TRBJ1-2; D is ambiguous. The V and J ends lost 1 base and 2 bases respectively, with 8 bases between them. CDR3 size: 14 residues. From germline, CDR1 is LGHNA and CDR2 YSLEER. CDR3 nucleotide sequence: TGCGCCAGCAGCCAAGGGACTTTCAACTATGGCTACACCTTC. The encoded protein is CASSQGTFNYGYTF.

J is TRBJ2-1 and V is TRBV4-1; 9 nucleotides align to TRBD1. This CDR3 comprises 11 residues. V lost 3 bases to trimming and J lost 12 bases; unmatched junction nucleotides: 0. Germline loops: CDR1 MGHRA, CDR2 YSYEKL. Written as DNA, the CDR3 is TGCGCCAGCAGCCAGACAGGGGGGCAGTTCTTC. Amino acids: CASSQTGGQFF.

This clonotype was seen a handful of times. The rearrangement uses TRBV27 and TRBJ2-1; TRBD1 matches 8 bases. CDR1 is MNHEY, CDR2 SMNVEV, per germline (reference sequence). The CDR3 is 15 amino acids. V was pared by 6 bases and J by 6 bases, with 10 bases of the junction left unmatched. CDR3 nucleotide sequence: TGTGCCAGCAGACGGACACGGGGACAGGTCAATGAGCAGTTCTTC. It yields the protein CASRRTRGQVNEQFF.

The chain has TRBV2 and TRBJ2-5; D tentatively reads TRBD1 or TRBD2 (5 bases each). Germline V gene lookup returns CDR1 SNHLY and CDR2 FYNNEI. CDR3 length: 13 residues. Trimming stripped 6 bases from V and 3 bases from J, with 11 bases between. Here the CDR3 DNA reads TGTGCCAGCAGAACCGGGACCGAAGAGACCCAGTACTTC. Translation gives CASRTGTEETQYF.

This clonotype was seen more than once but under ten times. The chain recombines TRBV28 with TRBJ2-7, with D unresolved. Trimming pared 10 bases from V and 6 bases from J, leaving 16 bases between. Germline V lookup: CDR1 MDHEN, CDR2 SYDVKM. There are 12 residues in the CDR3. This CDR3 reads CATSRMAPEQYF. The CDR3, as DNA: TGTGCCACCTCCAGGATGGCGCCCGAGCAGTACTTC.

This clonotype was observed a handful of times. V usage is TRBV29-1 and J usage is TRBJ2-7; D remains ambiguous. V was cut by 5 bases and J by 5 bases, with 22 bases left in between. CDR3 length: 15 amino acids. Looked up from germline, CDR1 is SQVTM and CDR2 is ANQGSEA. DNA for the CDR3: TGCAGCGTTTCAACTGAACTGGGCCCGAGGCACGAGCAGTACTTC. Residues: CSVSTELGPRHEQYF.

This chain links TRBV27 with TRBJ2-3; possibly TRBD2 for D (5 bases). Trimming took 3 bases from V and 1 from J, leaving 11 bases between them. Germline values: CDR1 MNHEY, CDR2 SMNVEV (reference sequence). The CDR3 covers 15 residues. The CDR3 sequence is CASSFYARGTDTQYF. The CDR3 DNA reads TGTGCCAGCAGTTTTTACGCGAGGGGCACAGATACGCAGTATTTT.

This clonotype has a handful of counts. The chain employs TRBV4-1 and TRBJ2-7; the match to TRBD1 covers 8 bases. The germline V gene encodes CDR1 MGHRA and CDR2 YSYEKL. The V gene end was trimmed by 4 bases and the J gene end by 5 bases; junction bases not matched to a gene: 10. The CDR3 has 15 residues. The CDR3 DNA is TGCGCCAGCAGCCGCACTCGACAGGGGAGTGACGAGCAGTACTTC. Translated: CASSRTRQGSDEQYF.

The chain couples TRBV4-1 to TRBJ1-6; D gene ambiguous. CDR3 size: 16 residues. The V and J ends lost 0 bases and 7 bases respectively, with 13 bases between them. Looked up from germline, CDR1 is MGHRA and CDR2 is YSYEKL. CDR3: CASSQEPGLRNSPLHF. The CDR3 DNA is TGCGCCAGCAGCCAAGAGCCGGGATTGAGGAATTCACCCCTCCACTTT.

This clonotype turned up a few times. CDR3 region: CASSFRSGVSGNEQFF. The CDR3 region has the DNA TGTGCCAGCAGCTTTAGGAGCGGGGTCTCGGGCAATGAGCAGTTCTTC. The V call is TRBV7-2, the J call TRBJ2-1, with 7 nucleotides matching TRBD2. CDR3 length: 16 residues. J lost 6 bases, V lost 3 bases, and 11 bases had no gene match. CDR1 is SGHTA and CDR2 is FQGNSA in the germline V gene.

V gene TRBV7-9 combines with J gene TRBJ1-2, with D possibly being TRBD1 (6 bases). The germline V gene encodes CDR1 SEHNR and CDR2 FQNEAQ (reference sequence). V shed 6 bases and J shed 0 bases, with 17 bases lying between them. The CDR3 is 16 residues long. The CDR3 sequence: CASSQTGNQANYGYTF. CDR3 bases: TGTGCCAGCAGTCAAACAGGGAACCAAGCTAACTATGGCTACACCTTC.

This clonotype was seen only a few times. The CDR3 bases are TGTGCCAGCCAGCCAGAAGGGGGGGGTACAGATACGCAGTATTTT. Translated, it gives CASQPEGGGTDTQYF. V usage is TRBV4-2 and J usage is TRBJ2-3; TRBD2 is a possible D gene (7 bases). CDR3 size: 15 residues. The V end lost 8 bases, the J end lost 3 bases, and 18 bases lay between the germline ends. Germline V gives CDR1 LGHNA, CDR2 YNFKEQ.

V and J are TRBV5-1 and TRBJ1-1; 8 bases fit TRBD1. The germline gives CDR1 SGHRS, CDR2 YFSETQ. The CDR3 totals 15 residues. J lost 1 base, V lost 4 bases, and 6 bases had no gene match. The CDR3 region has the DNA TGCGCCAGCAGCCAAGGGACAGGCGGGAACACTGAAGCTTTCTTT. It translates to CASSQGTGGNTEAFF.

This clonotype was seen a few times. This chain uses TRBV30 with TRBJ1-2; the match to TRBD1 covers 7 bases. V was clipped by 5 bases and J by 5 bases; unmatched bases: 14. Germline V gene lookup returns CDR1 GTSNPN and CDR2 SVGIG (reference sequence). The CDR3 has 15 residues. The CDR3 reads CAWLGGFTGDYGYTF. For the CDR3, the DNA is TGTGCCTGGTTAGGGGGATTTACAGGGGATTATGGCTACACCTTC.

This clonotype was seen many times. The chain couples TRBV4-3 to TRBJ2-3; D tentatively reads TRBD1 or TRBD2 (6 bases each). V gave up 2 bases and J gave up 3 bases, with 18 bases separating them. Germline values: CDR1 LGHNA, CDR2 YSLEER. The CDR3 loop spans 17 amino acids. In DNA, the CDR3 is TGCGCCAGCAGCCAACCTATCGGGGGCGGTGGAACAGATACGCAGTATTTT. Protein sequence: CASSQPIGGGGTDTQYF.

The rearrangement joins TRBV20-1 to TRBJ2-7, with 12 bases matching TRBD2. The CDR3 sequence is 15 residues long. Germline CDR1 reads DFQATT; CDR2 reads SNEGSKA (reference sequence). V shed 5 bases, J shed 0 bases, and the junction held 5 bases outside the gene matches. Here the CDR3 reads CSAGTSGGISYEQYF. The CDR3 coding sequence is TGCAGTGCTGGAACTAGCGGGGGGATCTCCTACGAGCAGTACTTC.

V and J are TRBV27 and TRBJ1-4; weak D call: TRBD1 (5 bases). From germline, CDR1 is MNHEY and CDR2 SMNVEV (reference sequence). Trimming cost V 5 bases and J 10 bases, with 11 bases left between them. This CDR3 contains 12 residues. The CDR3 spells CASSQVGGKLFF. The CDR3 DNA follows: TGTGCCAGCAGTCAAGTCGGGGGAAAACTGTTTTTT.

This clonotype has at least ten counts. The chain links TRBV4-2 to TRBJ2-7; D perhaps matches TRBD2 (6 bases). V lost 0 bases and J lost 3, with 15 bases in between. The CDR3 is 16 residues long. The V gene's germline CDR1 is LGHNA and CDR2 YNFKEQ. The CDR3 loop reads CASSQDYSGPFYEQYF. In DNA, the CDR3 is TGTGCCAGCAGCCAAGATTATAGCGGTCCTTTCTACGAGCAGTACTTC.